The 31 T cell receptor beta chains below come from one sample, sequenced in a study of cytomegalovirus exposure and HLA in healthy donors. PCR primers comprised 60 Vbeta and 13 Jbeta primers. Generated by immunoSEQ multiplex PCR, the TCRdb table keeps only in-frame clones and is missing some. The data contain approximately 140,000 clones, around 75% of them singletons. Sequencing input: PBMCs. The receptors originated from a man aged 35 to 55 in good health and CMV-seronegative.

The V and J genes are TRBV4-1 and TRBJ2-7; 10 nucleotides align to TRBD2. CDR3 length equals 17 residues. Germline CDR1 MGHRA, CDR2 YSYEKL. J was trimmed by 0 bases and V by 3 bases; bases with no gene match: 8. CDR3 DNA: TGCGCCAGCAGCCACCGGACTAGCGGAACGATCTCCTACGAGCAGTACTTC. Translation: CASSHRTSGTISYEQYF.

This rearrangement joins TRBV27 to TRBJ2-2; D is possibly TRBD2 (6 bases). V dropped 5 bases and J dropped 4 bases, with 14 bases sitting between them. Germline CDR1 MNHEY, CDR2 SMNVEV (reference sequence). This CDR3 contains 15 residues. In DNA, the CDR3 is TGTGCCAGCAGTCCCGCGGGGCGTATCACCGGGGAGCTGTTTTTT. This codes for CASSPAGRITGELFF.

The V and J genes are TRBV5-6 and TRBJ2-1, with TRBD2 matching 9 bases. CDR3 size: 18 residues. The germline CDR1 and CDR2 sequences are SGHDT and YYEEEE. V gave up 1 base and J gave up 0 bases; unmatched junction bases: 8. The CDR3 is CASSLRSGGLISYNEQFF. The CDR3, as DNA: TGTGCCAGCAGCTTGCGGAGCGGGGGGTTAATCTCCTACAATGAGCAGTTCTTC. The variable domain in full, completed from reference TRBV5-6 and TRBJ2-1, reads DAGVTQSPTHLIKTRGQQVTLRCSPKSGHDTVSWYQQALGQGPQFIFQYYEEEERQRGNFPDRFSGHQFPNYSSELNVNALLLGDSALYLCASSLRSGGLISYNEQFFGPGTRLTVL.

J is TRBJ1-6 and V is TRBV5-5; 10 positions agree with TRBD1. CDR3 size: 18 residues. After removal of 3 bases from V and 6 bases from J, the junction contained 12 bases not matched to a gene. The germline gives CDR1 SGHKS, CDR2 YYEKEE (reference sequence). CDR3 sequence: CASSSISAGTGVNSPLHF. The CDR3 region has the DNA TGTGCCAGCAGCTCTATTTCAGCCGGGACAGGGGTTAATTCACCCCTCCACTTT.

V gene TRBV9 combines with J gene TRBJ2-7, with D possibly TRBD2 on 5 matching bases. CDR1 and CDR2 from the germline V gene are SGDLS and YYNGEE. This CDR3 contains 15 residues. With 0 bases removed from V and 2 bases from J, the gap between germline ends came to 12 bases. CDR3 amino acids: CASSVAGDLTYEQYF. The CDR3 DNA follows: TGTGCCAGCAGCGTAGCCGGGGATTTGACCTACGAGCAGTACTTC.

The J gene is TRBJ2-7, the V gene TRBV4-1, with 11 nucleotides matching TRBD2. Trimming took 0 bases from V and 5 from J; bases not matched to a gene: 6. CDR1 and CDR2 (germline): MGHRA, YSYEKL. This CDR3 spans 16 amino acids. The CDR3 spells CASSQDRLAGGHEQYF. The CDR3, as DNA: TGCGCCAGCAGCCAAGATCGCCTAGCGGGGGGCCACGAGCAGTACTTC.

This clone was picked up a small number of times. The chain uses TRBV6-6 and TRBJ1-2; possible D gene TRBD1, 6 bases. Trimming removed 5 bases from V and 3 bases from J, with 10 bases in between. This CDR3 comprises 13 residues. In germline, CDR1 is MNHNY, CDR2 SVGAGI (reference sequence). This CDR3 is CASSPTGDYGYTF. The CDR3 nucleotides are TGTGCCAGCAGTCCGACAGGCGACTATGGCTACACCTTC.

The chain uses TRBV29-1 and TRBJ2-7, with 11 bases fitting TRBD1. The CDR3 spans 15 residues. Germline V gives CDR1 SQVTM, CDR2 ANQGSEA. V lost 2 bases to trimming and J lost 3 bases; unmatched junction nucleotides: 6. The CDR3 sequence: CSVEYRGQGVYEQYF. CDR3 nucleotides: TGCAGCGTTGAATATAGGGGACAGGGGGTCTACGAGCAGTACTTC.

This chain links TRBV7-3 with TRBJ2-3, with TRBD2 matching over 10 bases. This CDR3 spans 17 amino acids. Germline V lookup: CDR1 SGHTA, CDR2 FQGTGA. With V trimmed by 6 bases and J by 0 bases, 9 bases remained unmatched. The CDR3 sequence: CASSPTGTSVSTDTQYF. The CDR3 region has the DNA TGTGCCAGCAGTCCTACCGGGACTAGCGTTAGCACAGATACGCAGTATTTT.

This clone has only a few counts. V is TRBV30 and J is TRBJ1-5; 7 nucleotides line up with TRBD1. Losses at the gene ends were 2 bases for V and 3 bases for J; bases not matched to a gene: 4. Germline CDR1 and CDR2: GTSNPN and SVGIG (reference sequence). This CDR3 region has 14 residues. The chain's CDR3 is CAWSRTGDNQPQHF. In DNA, the CDR3 is TGTGCCTGGAGTCGGACAGGAGACAATCAGCCCCAGCATTTT.

The V and J genes are TRBV7-2 and TRBJ2-1; 7 bases fit TRBD2. The V gene's germline CDR1 is SGHTA and CDR2 FQGNSA. Trimming cost V 1 base and J 0 bases; bases outside gene matches: 6. The CDR3 has 17 amino acids. CDR3 in amino acids: CASSLESGASSYNEQFF. CDR3 nucleotide sequence: TGTGCCAGCAGCTTAGAAAGCGGGGCGAGCTCCTACAATGAGCAGTTCTTC.

The chain uses TRBV15 and TRBJ1-1, with no clear D. Trimming pared 0 bases from V and 1 base from J, leaving 6 bases between. Germline V gene sequence: CDR1 LNHNV, CDR2 YYDKDF (reference sequence). The CDR3 is 14 residues long. CDR3 region: CATSRDRQNTEAFF. The CDR3 DNA sequence: TGTGCCACCAGCAGAGACAGACAGAACACTGAAGCTTTCTTT.

The rearrangement links TRBV2 to TRBJ1-1; TRBD1 is a possible D gene (6 bases). Germline lookup yields CDR1 SNHLY and CDR2 FYNNEI. The CDR3 length is 13 residues. The V and J ends lost 7 bases and 0 bases respectively, with 9 bases between them. In DNA form, the CDR3 reads TGTGCCAGCATTGGACAGATGAACACTGAAGCTTTCTTT. Translation gives CASIGQMNTEAFF. The whole variable domain, remainder taken from reference TRBV2 and TRBJ1-1, is EPEVTQTPSHQVTQMGQEVILRCVPISNHLYFYWYRQILGQKVEFLVSFYNNEISEKSEIFDDQFSVERPDGSNFTLKIRSTKLEDSAMYFCASIGQMNTEAFFGQGTRLTVV.

This clone was seen only once. J is TRBJ1-2 and V is TRBV5-1; TRBD1 is a possible D gene (6 bases). V dropped 0 bases and J dropped 8 bases, with 14 bases sitting between them. There are 14 residues in the CDR3. CDR1 is SGHRS, CDR2 YFSETQ, per germline. Here the CDR3 DNA reads TGCGCCAGCAGCTTGGAGGGACACGGTGACGGCTACACCTTC. This gives the protein CASSLEGHGDGYTF.

This clone showed up just a few times. The chain links TRBV6-6 to TRBJ2-1; 8 positions agree with TRBD1. The CDR3 totals 15 residues. Germline CDR1 reads MNHNY; CDR2 reads SVGAGI (reference sequence). J was trimmed by 4 bases and V by 5 bases; bases with no gene match: 7. CDR3: CASSDRGQGYNEQFF. In DNA form, the CDR3 reads TGTGCCAGCAGTGACAGGGGACAAGGGTACAATGAGCAGTTCTTC.

The rearrangement links TRBV7-3 to TRBJ2-1; perhaps TRBD2 as D (6 bases). The germline gives CDR1 SGHTA, CDR2 FQGTGA. V lost 4 bases and J lost 3, with 16 bases in between. The CDR3 has 16 amino acids. The CDR3 region is CASSSIPGLDYNEQFF. DNA of the CDR3: TGTGCCAGCAGCTCTATACCGGGACTGGACTACAATGAGCAGTTCTTC.

This clone was found a few times. V and J are TRBV25-1 and TRBJ2-6, with a tentative D call TRBD1 (6 bases). Deletions cut 3 bases from V and 0 bases from J, with 12 bases between. The germline V gene encodes CDR1 MGHDK and CDR2 SYGVNS. The CDR3 has 17 residues. The CDR3 sequence: CASSDRDKSSGANVLTF. The CDR3 DNA reads as TGTGCCAGCAGTGACCGGGACAAGAGCTCTGGGGCCAACGTCCTGACTTTC.

In its sample, this clone was seen a few times. The chain links TRBV7-9 to TRBJ2-7; TRBD2 is a possible D gene (6 bases). V was clipped by 1 base and J by 4 bases, with 14 bases between them. The CDR3 length is 15 residues. Per germline, CDR1 SEHNR and CDR2 FQNEAQ (reference sequence). In DNA, the CDR3 is TGTGCCAGCAGCTTAGTTCCGGGGAGGCTGTACGAGCAGTACTTC. This sequence encodes CASSLVPGRLYEQYF. Full variable domain (remainder filled in from reference TRBV7-9 and TRBJ2-7): DTGVSQNPRHKITKRGQNVTFRCDPISEHNRLYWYRQTLGQGPEFLTYFQNEAQLEKSRLLSDRFSAERPKGSFSTLEIQRTEQGDSAMYLCASSLVPGRLYEQYFGPGTRLTVT.

The chain couples TRBV18 to TRBJ2-3; maybe TRBD1 (6 bases). The V end was cut by 4 bases, the J end by 5 bases, with 13 bases between. CDR1 and CDR2 from the germline V gene are KGHSH and LQKENI. The CDR3 has 14 residues. The CDR3 DNA reads as TGTGCCAGCTCACAAGGGACAACGGGAGATACGCAGTATTTT. Translated, it gives CASSQGTTGDTQYF.

This sequence joins TRBV2 and TRBJ2-5, with D possibly being TRBD2 (6 bases). Per the germline V gene, CDR1 is SNHLY and CDR2 is FYNNEI. V was shortened by 2 bases and J by 5 bases, with 9 bases between the two germline ends. The CDR3 has 13 residues. CDR3 loop: CASSEWGVETQYF. The CDR3, as DNA: TGTGCCAGCAGTGAATGGGGGGTGGAGACCCAGTACTTC.

This chain uses TRBV2 with TRBJ2-4; 12 bases map to TRBD2. This CDR3 contains 16 residues. From germline, CDR1 is SNHLY and CDR2 FYNNEI. Losses at the gene ends were 5 bases for V and 6 bases for J; bases not matched to a gene: 8. The CDR3 reads CASSPSLAGGSNIQYF. The CDR3 DNA follows: TGTGCCAGCAGTCCTTCACTAGCGGGGGGATCAAACATTCAGTACTTC. Based on the CDR3 plus reference TRBV2 and TRBJ2-4, the full variable domain is EPEVTQTPSHQVTQMGQEVILRCVPISNHLYFYWYRQILGQKVEFLVSFYNNEISEKSEIFDDQFSVERPDGSNFTLKIRSTKLEDSAMYFCASSPSLAGGSNIQYFGAGTRLSVL.

The chain joins TRBV19 to TRBJ2-4; D remains ambiguous. The CDR3 has 19 amino acids. The germline V gene encodes CDR1 LNHDA and CDR2 SQIVND (reference sequence). Trimming removed 0 bases from V and 0 bases from J, with 18 bases in between. The CDR3 coding sequence is TGTGCCAGTAGTATAGAGGCACTGCGACCCGGGTTAGCCAAAAACATTCAGTACTTC. Residues: CASSIEALRPGLAKNIQYF.

The V gene is TRBV6-6, the J gene TRBJ2-4, with D possibly being TRBD1 (7 bases). V lost 2 bases and J 13 bases, leaving 9 bases between the germline ends. The germline gives CDR1 MNHNY, CDR2 SVGAGI (reference sequence). This CDR3 contains 11 residues. The DNA of the CDR3 is TGTGCCAGCAGTTACGCAGGGGGGCAGTACTTC. It codes for CASSYAGGQYF.

The J gene is TRBJ1-5, the V gene TRBV7-2, with 11 bases aligning to TRBD1. The CDR3 totals 15 residues. Germline loops: CDR1 SGHTA, CDR2 FQGNSA. After removal of 3 bases from V and 7 bases from J, the junction contained 5 bases not matched to a gene. CDR3 loop: CASSFGQGARQPQHF. The CDR3 DNA follows: TGTGCCAGCAGCTTTGGACAGGGGGCAAGGCAGCCCCAGCATTTT.

The chain is built from TRBV5-1 and TRBJ1-4, with a possible D match to TRBD1 (6 bases). V was cut by 7 bases and J by 5 bases, with 15 bases left in between. The CDR3 consists of 14 residues. In germline, CDR1 is SGHRS, CDR2 YFSETQ. Here the CDR3 reads CASASDSSNEKLFF. The CDR3 coding sequence is TGCGCCAGCGCCTCGGACAGCTCAAATGAAAAACTGTTTTTT.

The chain has TRBV18 and TRBJ2-3; 7 nucleotides line up with TRBD2. Per germline, CDR1 KGHSH and CDR2 LQKENI. This CDR3 has 15 residues. Trimming cost V 6 bases and J 2 bases; bases outside gene matches: 8. The CDR3 protein is CASSPSLADTDTQYF. CDR3 in DNA: TGTGCCAGCTCCCCCTCCCTAGCGGACACAGATACGCAGTATTTT.

The chain has TRBV28 and TRBJ1-5, with 11 bases aligning to TRBD1. Germline CDR1 MDHEN, CDR2 SYDVKM. With 6 bases clipped from V and 7 bases from J, the junction kept 11 bases outside the gene matches. The CDR3 length is 16 residues. CDR3 DNA: TGTGCCAGCAGGACCATTAGGACAGGGGGCGGCCAGCCCCAGCATTTT. This sequence encodes CASRTIRTGGGQPQHF.

The chain is built from TRBV7-3 and TRBJ2-7; a possible D gene is TRBD2 (5 bases). This CDR3 is 13 amino acids long. Looked up from germline, CDR1 is SGHTA and CDR2 is FQGTGA. V was cut by 3 bases and J by 7 bases, with 13 bases left in between. This CDR3 is CASSLSGSWEQYF. Here the CDR3 DNA reads TGTGCCAGCAGCTTGAGCGGATCGTGGGAGCAGTACTTC. Full variable domain (remainder filled in from reference TRBV7-3 and TRBJ2-7): GAGVSQTPSNKVTEKGKYVELRCDPISGHTALYWYRQSLGQGPEFLIYFQGTGAADDSGLPNDRFFAVRPEGSVSTLKIQRTERGDSAVYLCASSLSGSWEQYFGPGTRLTVT.

This clone was recorded once. The chain recombines TRBV27 with TRBJ2-7; 8 nucleotides line up with TRBD1. The CDR3 has 14 amino acids. Per the germline V gene, CDR1 is MNHEY and CDR2 is SMNVEV (reference sequence). The V segment lost 4 bases and the J segment 4 bases; nucleotides outside the gene matches: 6. The CDR3 reads CASSSQRQGYEQYF. In nucleotides, the CDR3 is TGTGCCAGCAGTTCCCAGAGACAGGGGTACGAGCAGTACTTC.

The chain is built from TRBV19 and TRBJ2-3, with 8 bases that match TRBD2. The length of the CDR3 is 15 residues. Germline CDR1 LNHDA, CDR2 SQIVND (reference sequence). The V segment lost 6 bases and the J segment 3 bases; nucleotides outside the gene matches: 8. The CDR3 protein is CASRDVSGRTDTQYF. The CDR3 DNA reads TGTGCCAGTAGAGATGTCAGCGGGAGAACAGATACGCAGTATTTT.

This clone was observed a single time. This chain links TRBV4-1 with TRBJ2-3, with 12 nucleotides matching TRBD2. The CDR3 is 16 residues long. Germline assignment: CDR1 MGHRA and CDR2 YSYEKL. Trimming at V came to 4 bases and at J to 4 bases, leaving 6 bases not matched to a gene. The DNA for the CDR3 is TGCGCCAGCAGCCTTCGACTAGCGGGGGCCGCAGATACGCAGTATTTT. Its translation is CASSLRLAGAADTQYF.